The clone carrying this T cell receptor beta chain was seen a few times. Its antigen is unknown. Study donors comprised healthy, HIV-negative adults devoid of recent acute infection or vaccination. CDR1 and CDR2 (germline): DFQATT, SNEGSKA (reference sequence). V gave up 3 bases and J gave up 4 bases, with 6 bases separating them. This CDR3 has 11 amino acids. These data are taken from a study of shared clonotypes between healthy human individuals. Findings of the study overall: Around 5% was the fraction of naive CD4 clonotypes found shared across a few donors. The authors expected sequencing depth to affect clonotype sharing among donors.

Every subset's genomic DNA went evenly onto several immunoSEQ plates. Only in-frame clones appear in the TCRdb table, and some are missing; sequencing was by immunoSEQ multiplex PCR. This table has about 730,000 clones, over 60% appearing once. This rearrangement joins TRBV20-1 to TRBJ1-1, with unresolved D. The receptor was isolated from a young woman in good health. Sequenced material: memory CD4+ T cells sorted from blood. Subset: CD45RA-negative fraction. The CDR3 DNA reads as TGCAGTGCTAGCTCCGGCACTGAAGCTTTCTTT. Its translation: CSASSGTEAFF.